These T cell receptor beta chains were read from a single sample in a study of regulatory T cells in long-lasting Graves disease. TCRdb re-called the multiplex PCR reads with MiXCR, one entry per CDR3 protein. The table shows some 400,000 distinct CDR3 sequences, with 14% to 15% occurring only once. This sample also appeared in a second study, on T cells in Graves' hyperthyroidism and ophthalmopathy.

The sample in question was peripheral blood mononuclear cells (PBMCs), obtained at new diagnosis, from a patient treated with antithyroid drugs. The receptors stem from a woman younger than 45 with Graves disease. The CDR3 runs from the conserved cysteine through the conserved F or W. The D gene is left open where the match is weak. Size is stated for part of the rows, as once, few or many counts, or as a class when the clone is expanded.

v_gene	j_gene	d_gene	len	abundance	CDR3nt	CDR3aa
TRBV11-2	TRBJ2-2	-	17	-	TGTGCCAGCAGCCCGGGGGGGGCAGGGGGCTACACCGGGGAGCTGTTTTTT	CASSPGGAGGYTGELFF
TRBV11-2	TRBJ2-3	-	15	many	TGTGCCAGCAGCTTATCCCGGGGAACCACAGATACGCAGTATTTT	CASSLSRGTTDTQYF
TRBV6-5	TRBJ1-3	TRBD1	16	many	TGTGCCAGCAGTTTGACAGGGGGCGCGAATGGAAACACCATATATTTT	CASSLTGGANGNTIYF
TRBV30	TRBJ1-1	-	13	many	TGTGCCTGGAGCCCCTGGCCGAACACTGAAGCTTTCTTT	CAWSPWPNTEAFF
TRBV9	TRBJ1-2	-	16	-	TGTGCCAGCAGCGACGCTCGGGGCGGGGTTAACTATGGCTACACCTTC	CASSDARGGVNYGYTF
TRBV7-9	TRBJ2-5	-	15	many	TGTGCCAGCAGCTTAGAATGGACCATTTTGGAGACCCAGTACTTC	CASSLEWTILETQYF
TRBV27	TRBJ1-2	-	18	-	TGTGCCAGCAGTTTCCTCCCTCCCGAACCGGGACCGACCTATGGCTACACCTTC	CASSFLPPEPGPTYGYTF
TRBV6-2/TRBV6-3	TRBJ2-1	TRBD2	13	-	TGTGCCAGCAGTTACCCCGGGACTAGCGAGCAGTTCTTC	CASSYPGTSEQFF
TRBV3-1	TRBJ2-2	-	14	many	TGTGCCAGCAGCCGCAACCGAGCGGCCGGGGAGCTGTTTTTT	CASSRNRAAGELFF
TRBV18	TRBJ2-2	-	13	many	TGTGCCAGCTCTCCATTCGGCACCGGGGAGCTGTTTTTT	CASSPFGTGELFF
TRBV15	TRBJ2-3	TRBD1	18	many	TGTGCCACCAGCAGAGCCCTCCCGGGACAGGGTGGTCCAGATACGCAGTATTTT	CATSRALPGQGGPDTQYF
TRBV5-1	TRBJ2-1	-	16	-	TGCGCCAGCAGCCCGAAGAAGCAGATATCCTACAATGAGCAGTTCTTC	CASSPKKQISYNEQFF
TRBV30	TRBJ2-3	-	13	many	TGTGCCTGGAACAGTGCTAGCACAGATACGCAGTATTTT	CAWNSASTDTQYF
TRBV4-1	TRBJ1-5	TRBD1	15	many	TGCGCCAGCAGCCAAGAAGACAGGGTAGATCAGCCCCAGCATTTT	CASSQEDRVDQPQHF
TRBV4-1	TRBJ2-5	TRBD2	14	-	TGCGCCAGCAGGGATGTCGGCGGGAGTGAGACCCAGTACTTC	CASRDVGGSETQYF
TRBV20-1	TRBJ2-2	TRBD2	15	-	TGCAGTGCTAGAGACCCGGGGGGGATAGTCGGGGAGCTGTTTTTT	CSARDPGGIVGELFF
TRBV20-1	TRBJ2-2	TRBD2	15	many	TGCAGTGCTAGAGATGCTGCGGGAGACGCCGGGGAGCTGTTTTTT	CSARDAAGDAGELFF
TRBV5-4	TRBJ2-5	-	15	many	TGTGCCAGCAGCTCCAGGGGAGCGGGCCAAGAGACCCAGTACTTC	CASSSRGAGQETQYF
TRBV30	TRBJ1-1	-	13	many	TGTGCCTGGAGTGTAGGCGTAGCCCCTGAAGCTTTCTTT	CAWSVGVAPEAFF
TRBV3-1	TRBJ2-7	-	12	few	TGTGCCAGCAGCCGAGGTGGTTTAGAGCAGTACTTC	CASSRGGLEQYF
TRBV12-3/TRBV12-4	TRBJ1-2	-	13	many	TGTGCCAGTACAGCCTCTACCAAATATGGCTACACCTTC	CASTASTKYGYTF
TRBV20-1	TRBJ1-5	-	14	many	TGCAGTGCACGTCAGCCTTATAGCAATCAGCCCCAGCATTTT	CSARQPYSNQPQHF
TRBV27	TRBJ1-2	TRBD1	15	-	TGTGCCAGCAGTTTATCGACGACAGGGGTGTTCGGCTACACCTTC	CASSLSTTGVFGYTF
TRBV12-3/TRBV12-4	TRBJ2-7	TRBD1	15	many	TGTGCCAGCAGCTACACCGGGACAGCCTCCTACGAGCAGTACTTC	CASSYTGTASYEQYF
TRBV5-1	TRBJ2-7	TRBD2	17	few	TGCGCCAGCAGCTTGGGAGGGCTAGCGGGAGTGTCCTACGAGCAGTACTTC	CASSLGGLAGVSYEQYF
TRBV3-1	TRBJ2-3	-	18	few	TGTGCCAGCAGCCAAAGCCCCCGCGGAACGCCTGGCACAGATACGCAGTATTTT	CASSQSPRGTPGTDTQYF
TRBV28	TRBJ2-1	-	13	many	TGTGCCACCAAGCAACAGGCTCGGAATGAGCAGTTCTTC	CATKQQARNEQFF
TRBV12-3/TRBV12-4	TRBJ2-3	-	15	few	TGTGCCAGCAGTCTTCTATCTAGCGGCACAGATACGCAGTATTTT	CASSLLSSGTDTQYF
TRBV7-8	TRBJ1-1	TRBD1	14	few	TGTGCCAGCAGCTTAGGGGACAGGGGTGCTGAAGCTTTCTTT	CASSLGDRGAEAFF
TRBV5-1	TRBJ2-3	TRBD2	16	few	TGCGCCAGCAGCCCGGGACTAGCGGGGTTCGGCGGAACGCAGTATTTT	CASSPGLAGFGGTQYF
TRBV20-1	TRBJ2-3	TRBD1	17	few	TGCAGTGCTAGACACCGGGCTAGGACAGGGGTTACAGATACGCAGTATTTT	CSARHRARTGVTDTQYF
TRBV6-1	TRBJ2-3	TRBD1	15	few	TGTGCCACAAAAGGGCGGACAGGGGGTACAGATACGCAGTATTTT	CATKGRTGGTDTQYF
TRBV14	TRBJ2-1	-	15	many	TGTGCCAGCAGCCGTGCATGGACGAGCTACAATGAGCAGTTCTTC	CASSRAWTSYNEQFF
TRBV11-1	TRBJ1-5	-	14	-	TGTGCCAGCACCGGAACAGGGACCTATCAGCTCCAGCATTTT	CASTGTGTYQLQHF
TRBV3-1	TRBJ2-7	-	14	many	TGTGCCAGCAGCCAAGATTATAAGCTCTACGAGCAGTACTTC	CASSQDYKLYEQYF
TRBV9	TRBJ2-5	TRBD2	16	many	TGTGCCAGCAGCGTACGCGGGAGGGCCCTACAAGAGACCCAGTACTTC	CASSVRGRALQETQYF
TRBV4-1	TRBJ2-7	TRBD2	19	-	TGCGCCAGCAGCCAAGAGGGGGGGCTAGCGGGAGAGATATCCTACGAGCAGTACTTC	CASSQEGGLAGEISYEQYF
TRBV12-3/TRBV12-4	TRBJ2-1	-	11	-	TGTGCCAGCAGTTACTCGAGGGAGCAGTTCTTC	CASSYSREQFF
TRBV13	TRBJ2-7	-	15	many	TGTGCCAGCAGCTCCGCGGGGAGTATGGCCTACGAGCAGTACTTC	CASSSAGSMAYEQYF
TRBV14	TRBJ1-1	-	14	-	TGTGCCAGCAGCCAAACCACGGGACTTTCTGAAGCTTTCTTT	CASSQTTGLSEAFF
TRBV27	TRBJ2-7	-	14	few	TGTGCCAGCAGTGCCCGGGGGCAGGGATACGAGCAGTACTTC	CASSARGQGYEQYF
TRBV6-1	TRBJ2-3	TRBD1	17	-	TGTGCCAGCAGTGAAGAGACCGGGACAGGGTTCACAGATACGCAGTATTTT	CASSEETGTGFTDTQYF
TRBV15	TRBJ2-1	-	14	many	TGTGCCACCAGCAGAGCCAACCTGGGCAATGAGCAGTTCTTC	CATSRANLGNEQFF
TRBV18	TRBJ2-1	TRBD1	14	many	TGTGCCAGCTCCCCCGGGACAGGGGTCGGAGAGCAGTTCTTC	CASSPGTGVGEQFF
TRBV2	TRBJ2-7	-	14	many	TGTGCCAGCAGTGAAAGGTGGAGATCCTACGAGCAGTACTTC	CASSERWRSYEQYF
TRBV11-1	TRBJ2-5	-	15	-	TGTGCCAGCAGCTTGGCCGGGGTACCCCAAGAGACCCAGTACTTC	CASSLAGVPQETQYF
TRBV12-3/TRBV12-4	TRBJ1-1	TRBD1	13	many	TGTGCCAGCAGTAGATCAGGGGGCACTGAAGCTTTCTTT	CASSRSGGTEAFF
TRBV7-3	TRBJ2-2	-	15	-	TGTGCCAGCAGCTTAGAGCCCTGGAACACCGGGGAGCTGTTTTTT	CASSLEPWNTGELFF
TRBV5-1	TRBJ2-5	TRBD2	14	few	TGCGCCAGCAGTCATAGCGGGAAGGGGGAGACCCAGTACTTC	CASSHSGKGETQYF
TRBV7-2	TRBJ2-3	-	15	many	TGTGCCAGCAGCTCACGGGGTGTCATCACAGATACGCAGTATTTT	CASSSRGVITDTQYF
TRBV9	TRBJ1-5	-	16	-	TGTGCCAGCAGCGTAGGGGGGACGAGGGGCGATCAGCCCCAGCATTTT	CASSVGGTRGDQPQHF
TRBV12-3/TRBV12-4	TRBJ1-1	-	19	many	TGTGCCAGCAGTTTTTCCGTGGCAGGGGCAAGTAGGATGAACACTGAAGCTTTCTTT	CASSFSVAGASRMNTEAFF
TRBV18	TRBJ2-5	TRBD2	16	-	TGTGCCAGCTCACCCTCAACTCTAGCGGGAGGGGAGACCCAGTACTTC	CASSPSTLAGGETQYF
TRBV6-1	TRBJ1-5	TRBD1	12	-	TGTGCCAGCCGGACAGGGCATCAGCCCCAGCATTTT	CASRTGHQPQHF
TRBV5-1	TRBJ2-6	TRBD1	16	once	TGCGCCAGCACCCGGACAGGGGCTAATGGGGCCAACGTCCTGACTTTC	CASTRTGANGANVLTF